This entry features one T cell receptor beta chain sequence. The junction does not match germline at one end; this may be a read error. The data derive from a study of blood T cell repertoires in COVID-19. Study context: Acute-phase and convalescent COVID-19 samples originated in the United States, Italy and Spain.

Only in-frame clones appear in the TCRdb table, and some are missing; sequencing was by immunoSEQ multiplex PCR. The table has around 99,000 clones, 80% to 95% seen once. CDR1 MGHDK and CDR2 SYGVNS come from the germline V gene. The CDR3 spans 9 residues. The chain links TRBV25-1 to TRBJ1-6, with 10 bases aligning to TRBD1. This TCR derives from a woman between 25 and 40 years old with acute or convalescent COVID-19. Sequencing input: peripheral blood. CDR3 DNA: TGTGCCACCGACAGGGGGCTCAGGTTT. Translating it yields CATDRGLRF.